Listed below are T cell receptor beta chains from one sample, sequenced in a study of OX40 agonist ivuxolimab in advanced cancers. Measured with immunoSEQ multiplex PCR; TCRdb has only the in-frame clones, and not every one. The sample has about 34,000 clones; nearly 95% are singletons. The sequences come from CD4+ or CD8+ T cells sorted from blood, collected in a trial of the OX40 agonist ivuxolimab. The origin of the receptors is an adult with an advanced solid tumor such as melanoma, head and neck, liver or kidney cancer. The CDR3 runs from the conserved cysteine through the conserved F or W. Each record gives: V gene, D gene, clone size, J gene, CDR3 DNA, CDR3 protein. D genes are given only for firm matches. Not every row has a clone size; where given, it reads once, few, many or a size class.

TRBV9	.	.	TRBJ2-5	TGTGCCAGCAGCGTAGGAAATGTCATCCAAGAGACCCAGTACTTC	CASSVGNVIQETQYF
TRBV7-9	TRBD2	.	TRBJ2-1	TGTGCCAGCAGCTCAAAGGAGCGGGAGGGCCTTAGCTCCTACAATGAGCAGTTCTTC	CASSSKEREGLSSYNEQFF
TRBV19	.	.	TRBJ1-2	TGTGCCAGTAGTATAGGGGGATACTATGGCTACACCTTC	CASSIGGYYGYTF
TRBV2	.	.	TRBJ1-5	TGTGCCAGCGGAAAGGGGGTGTTCGGCAATCAGCCCCAGCATTTT	CASGKGVFGNQPQHF
TRBV18	.	.	TRBJ2-2	TGTGCCAGCTCACCAGAGACAATCACCGGGGAGCTGTTTTTT	CASSPETITGELFF
TRBV19	TRBD1	.	TRBJ2-1	TGTGCCAGTACCTGGTCGGGACAGAGCTCCTACAATGAGCAGTTCTTC	CASTWSGQSSYNEQFF
TRBV6-5	TRBD1	.	TRBJ2-3	TGTGCCAGCAGACAAGACAGGGGGAGTGTAGATACGCAGTATTTT	CASRQDRGSVDTQYF
TRBV9	.	.	TRBJ1-4	TGTGCCAGCAGCCGTGCGGGGGAAAAACTGTTTTTT	CASSRAGEKLFF
TRBV5-5	.	.	TRBJ1-2	TGTGCCAGCAGCCCACAGTTGGGGGATGGCTACACCTTC	CASSPQLGDGYTF
TRBV7-9	.	.	TRBJ2-5	TGTGCCAGCAGCCAGGAGGGGGGATTCGAGACCCAGTACTTC	CASSQEGGFETQYF
TRBV6-1	.	.	TRBJ2-3	TGTGCCAGCAGTGAAGTGGTGTCTAGGTTTTTTCTAGATACGCAGTATTTT	CASSEVVSRFFLDTQYF
TRBV5-4	TRBD2	.	TRBJ2-7	TGTGCCAGCAGCCCCCCGGGAGGATCCAGTAGGGAGCAGTACTTC	CASSPPGGSSREQYF
TRBV7-9	.	.	TRBJ1-1	TGTGCCAGCAGCTTAGGGACAGTGAACACTGAAGCTTTCTTT	CASSLGTVNTEAFF
TRBV6-5	.	.	TRBJ1-1	TGTGCCAGCAGTTACTCGGCCGGGAACACTGAAGCTTTCTTT	CASSYSAGNTEAFF
TRBV5-1	TRBD1	.	TRBJ1-6	TGCGCCAGCAGCTCCGAGGACAGGGTTTCACCCCTCCACTTT	CASSSEDRVSPLHF
TRBV6-1	.	few	TRBJ1-1	TGTGCCAGTACAGGGTTCGGCTCTGAAGCTTTCTTT	CASTGFGSEAFF
TRBV2	.	.	TRBJ2-7	TGTGCCAGCAGTGAAGCAGGTCAGACCTACGAGCAGTACTTC	CASSEAGQTYEQYF
TRBV2	.	.	TRBJ2-5	TGTGCCAGCAGCTCCGATGGGGCCGCCCAAGAGACCCAGTACTTC	CASSSDGAAQETQYF
TRBV6-5	.	.	TRBJ2-7	TGTGCCAGCAGTTACTCGGAGGAGTTTCTGGGGGAGCAGTACTTC	CASSYSEEFLGEQYF
TRBV6-1	.	.	TRBJ2-7	TGTGCCAGCAGTATAGACGGAGCCTTCTACGAGCAGTACTTC	CASSIDGAFYEQYF
TRBV6-1	.	few	TRBJ1-2	TGTGCCAGCAGTGAACCGGGTTTAGGAGCTAACTATGGCTACACCTTC	CASSEPGLGANYGYTF
TRBV6-5	.	.	TRBJ2-7	TGTGCCACCTCCTTCGGTGGGGAGCAGTACTTC	CATSFGGEQYF
TRBV18	.	.	TRBJ1-1	TGTGCCAGCTCACCGATAGAGAACACTGAAGCTTTCTTT	CASSPIENTEAFF
TRBV9	TRBD2	.	TRBJ2-7	TGTGCCAGCAGCGTAGGGACTAGCGGGGGGCCAGAGGGCTACGAGCAGTACTTC	CASSVGTSGGPEGYEQYF
TRBV30	.	.	TRBJ2-3	TGTGCCTGGAGTGGACTACCAGGGGGGGATACGCAGTATTTT	CAWSGLPGGDTQYF
TRBV6-1	.	.	TRBJ2-3	TGTGCCAGCAGTGAGGGGTCGGTCACAGATACGCAGTATTTT	CASSEGSVTDTQYF
TRBV6-6	.	.	TRBJ1-1	TGTGCCAGCAGTACAACCACTGAAGCTTTCTTT	CASSTTTEAFF
TRBV7-2	TRBD2	.	TRBJ2-1	TGTGCCAGCAGCCCTTGGACTAGCGACAATGAGCAGTTCTTC	CASSPWTSDNEQFF
TRBV21-1	.	.	TRBJ2-1	TGTGCCAGCAGCCATACTAGCGCGGGCGAGCAGTTCTTC	CASSHTSAGEQFF
TRBV12-5	.	.	TRBJ2-3	TGTGCTAGTGGTTTGTATCTTCGGGAAGATACGCAGTATTTT	CASGLYLREDTQYF
TRBV5-4	.	.	TRBJ2-5	TGTGCCAGCAGCTTGGGGGTGGGCCTACAAGAGACCCAGTACTTC	CASSLGVGLQETQYF
TRBV28	.	few	TRBJ2-5	TGTGCCAGCAGTCCCCAGCTCGGGGGCCATCGAGAGACCCAGTACTTC	CASSPQLGGHRETQYF
TRBV28	.	.	TRBJ2-7	TGTGCCAGCAGTCGCACTCCACTAGGGACTTACTACGAGCAGTACTTC	CASSRTPLGTYYEQYF
TRBV29-1	.	.	TRBJ1-4	TGCAGCGTTGAAAGTTCGGGGGAAAAACTGTTTTTT	CSVESSGEKLFF
TRBV19	TRBD1	.	TRBJ1-1	TGTGCCAGTAGGGACAGGGTTCACACTGAAGCTTTCTTT	CASRDRVHTEAFF
TRBV28	.	.	TRBJ1-5	TGTGCCAGCAGAAGGGAGGGGAGGCAGCCCCAGCATTTT	CASRREGRQPQHF
TRBV4-3	TRBD2	.	TRBJ2-5	TGCGCCAGCAGCTCCCCCGGGACTAGCGGGAGAGAGACCCAGTACTTC	CASSSPGTSGRETQYF